This is a list of T cell receptor beta chains from one sample in a study of T cell responses to AZD1222 COVID-19 vaccine. Profiled with immunoSEQ multiplex PCR; TCRdb holds only in-frame clones, not every one. The sample consists of about 150,000 clones, 88% of them appearing once. Sequencing used peripheral blood, obtained on day 0 of AZD1222 vaccination. These receptors came from an adult in good health. The conserved cysteine and the conserved F or W are not part of the CDR3 here. Each record gives: CDR3 length, V gene, CDR3 protein.

len: 14
v_gene: TRBV6-1
CDR3aa: ASSEVPGGANYGYT

len: 11
v_gene: TRBV9
CDR3aa: ASSVVTESGYT

len: 14
v_gene: TRBV27
CDR3aa: ASSFLTGGASNGYT

len: 13
v_gene: TRBV27
CDR3aa: ASSPLDPQGNGYT

len: 14
v_gene: TRBV25-1
CDR3aa: ASTSTGGPGGNTIY

len: 12
v_gene: TRBV5-1
CDR3aa: ASSSRDRDSPLH

len: 13
v_gene: TRBV6-2/TRBV6-3
CDR3aa: ASSFLGTGNYEQY

len: 12
v_gene: TRBV28
CDR3aa: ASSSGQGGTEAF

len: 13
v_gene: TRBV7-9
CDR3aa: ASSLRTAYNSPLH

len: 14
v_gene: TRBV5-8
CDR3aa: ASSTPSGGAYNEQF

len: 13
v_gene: TRBV4-3
CDR3aa: ASSHPGTGQPEQF

len: 10
v_gene: TRBV10-3
CDR3aa: AIRDTGYEQY

len: 13
v_gene: TRBV15
CDR3aa: ATSGLLSGAEKLF

len: 14
v_gene: TRBV5-1
CDR3aa: ASSSPTGANNEKLF

len: 11
v_gene: TRBV7-9
CDR3aa: ASSLTGNQPQH

len: 12
v_gene: TRBV5-4
CDR3aa: ASSLEWGGTEAF

len: 12
v_gene: TRBV27
CDR3aa: ASSSSGVVETQY

len: 14
v_gene: TRBV2
CDR3aa: ASSEAAGQGNYGYT

len: 11
v_gene: TRBV7-3
CDR3aa: ASSLTYRETQY

len: 13
v_gene: TRBV18
CDR3aa: ASSPQGQGADIQY

len: 13
v_gene: TRBV15
CDR3aa: ATSSRGFYNEKLF

len: 12
v_gene: TRBV5-4
CDR3aa: ASSLDRSGNTIY

len: 13
v_gene: TRBV6-5
CDR3aa: ASSPKTSGEKELF

len: 11
v_gene: TRBV11-2
CDR3aa: ASSLGEQETQY

len: 11
v_gene: TRBV9
CDR3aa: ASSAQGRTEAF

len: 14
v_gene: TRBV9
CDR3aa: ASSPRGTVAKNIQY

len: 12
v_gene: TRBV24-1
CDR3aa: ATSDSRANYEQY

len: 14
v_gene: TRBV3-1/TRBV3-2
CDR3aa: ASSLAPGGGWNEQF

len: 17
v_gene: TRBV7-9
CDR3aa: ASSLRRGQGPINTYGYT

len: 13
v_gene: TRBV6-2/TRBV6-3
CDR3aa: ASSRTVGPGNTIY

len: 13
v_gene: TRBV2
CDR3aa: ASWLRSSYNSPLH

len: 10
v_gene: TRBV28
CDR3aa: ASSFRVEKLF

len: 12
v_gene: TRBV28
CDR3aa: ASNGGAQDNEQF

len: 13
v_gene: TRBV6-2/TRBV6-3
CDR3aa: ASSPKGWANYGYT

len: 13
v_gene: TRBV19
CDR3aa: ASNPTGGGGTEAF

len: 12
v_gene: TRBV4-1
CDR3aa: ASSQDPGHYEQY

len: 11
v_gene: TRBV28
CDR3aa: ASSLHRGYGYT

len: 15
v_gene: TRBV6-2/TRBV6-3
CDR3aa: ASSYPSRSGVTYEQY

len: 13
v_gene: TRBV29-1
CDR3aa: SVSGGQGSNQPQH

len: 13
v_gene: TRBV2
CDR3aa: ASKTASSTNEKLF

len: 12
v_gene: TRBV6-6
CDR3aa: ASSGQGGRQAPH

len: 11
v_gene: TRBV10-3
CDR3aa: AISVRAEEKLF

len: 13
v_gene: TRBV4-2
CDR3aa: ASSPTGTMNTEAF